This T cell receptor (beta chain) emerged from a study of OX40 agonist ivuxolimab in advanced cancers. At the level of the whole study: Ivuxolimab, which targeted the costimulatory receptor OX40 (CD134), was an agonistic, fully human IgG2 monoclonal antibody. Of the roughly 52 dose-escalation patients, hepatocellular carcinoma was present in around 20, melanoma in some 15, renal cell carcinoma in 9 and head and neck cancer in 9. Intravenous ivuxolimab was administered to patients every 2 weeks at six dose levels: 0.01, 0.1, 0.3, 1.5, 3 and 10 mg/kg. Partial responses were achieved by three dose-escalation patients, of whom one had hepatocellular carcinoma and two had cutaneous melanoma. In the dose-escalation cohort, 70% to 90% of patients were male, and the mean age was 60 years with a range of roughly 23 to 79. The purpose of peripheral TCRbeta sequencing was to test whether ivuxolimab changed TCR sequence diversity and led to clonal T-cell expansion. The paper covers the monotherapy dose-escalation part of the phase I ivuxolimab trial, which included N ≈ 50 patients. Prior anti-PD-1, anti-PD-L1 or anti-CTLA-4 therapy was permitted, and approximately 40% of dose-escalation patients had received checkpoint inhibitors. General findings and caveats noted by the study authors: Low levels of normalized T-cell clonal expansion were also seen in some nonresponding patients. Clonal expansion of both CD4+ and CD8+ blood T cells was observed from baseline to week 6 at doses 0.1 to 3.0 mg/kg. The antigen specificity of the peripheral T cells that underwent clonal expansion was not determined. In the 0.1-3.0 mg/kg groups, partial responders had among the lowest normalized peripheral clonal expansion, particularly in CD8+ T cells. After ivuxolimab, more expanded clones were found on average in CD8+ T cells than in CD4+ T cells.

Genomic DNA was isolated from the sorted cells so that the TCRbeta CDR3 region could be sequenced. The immunoSEQ Assay was used for sequencing of TCRbeta CDR3 regions. TCRdb obtained this table from immuneACCESS and retained in-frame rearrangements with V and J assigned. These tables miss some clones; where compared with another copy, unresolved V genes account for less than half of the shortfall, and the remainder is unexplained. In this sample the table shows 65,000 to 90,000 clones, over 75% of which occur a single time. More than 0.5% of the sample is taken by the ten largest. The trial excluded patients who had a history of autoimmune disease or were on systemic immunosuppression. Peripheral blood for TCR sequencing was collected from all dose cohorts at baseline, on cycle 4 day 1, and on cycle 7 day 1. Samples came from an open-label, multicenter, first-in-human phase I dose-escalation trial of ivuxolimab. Adults with locally advanced or metastatic melanoma, renal cell carcinoma, hepatocellular carcinoma or head and neck squamous cell carcinoma were enrolled in the trial. Before TCR sequencing, CD4+ T cells and CD8+ T cells from peripheral blood were sorted into separate populations.

Turning to this clone: It lacks a known antigen. No per-base quality is available; no much larger clone lies one base away.

In the germline V gene (reference sequence), CDR1 corresponds to SEHNR and CDR2 to FQNEAQ. Counted from cysteine to phenylalanine, this CDR3 has 14 amino acids. Only the CDR3 part of the read is kept: 42 bases, read in frame from the first base. Trimming costs V 7 bases and J 6 bases, and their ends lie 18 bases apart. The sample consisted of CD4+ or CD8+ T cells sorted from blood, taken in a trial of the OX40 agonist ivuxolimab. The source of this sequence is an adult with an advanced solid tumor such as melanoma, head and neck, liver or kidney cancer. Rearrangement joined TRBV7-9 to TRBJ1-1; perhaps TRBD1 is the D gene, with 6 bases matching. The DNA sequence is TGTGCCAGCACCACGAGAGGGGGATCCGCTGAAGCTTTCTTT. This sequence encodes CASTTRGGSAEAFF.